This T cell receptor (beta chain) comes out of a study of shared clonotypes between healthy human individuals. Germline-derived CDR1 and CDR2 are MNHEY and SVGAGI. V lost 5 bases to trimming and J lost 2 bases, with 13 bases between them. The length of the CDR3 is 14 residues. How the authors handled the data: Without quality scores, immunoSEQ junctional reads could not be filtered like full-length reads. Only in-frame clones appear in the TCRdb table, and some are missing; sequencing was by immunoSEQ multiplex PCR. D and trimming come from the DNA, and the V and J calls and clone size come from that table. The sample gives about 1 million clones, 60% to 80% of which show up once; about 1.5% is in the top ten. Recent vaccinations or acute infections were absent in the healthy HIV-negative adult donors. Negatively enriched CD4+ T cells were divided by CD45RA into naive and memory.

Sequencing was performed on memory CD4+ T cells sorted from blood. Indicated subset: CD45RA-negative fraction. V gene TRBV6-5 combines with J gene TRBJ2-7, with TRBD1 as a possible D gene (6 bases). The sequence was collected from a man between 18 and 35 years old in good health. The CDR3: CASSGKGGPYEQYF. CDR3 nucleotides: TGTGCCAGCAGTGGTAAAGGGGGTCCCTACGAGCAGTACTTC.